Sequencing of this T cell receptor beta chain was carried out in a study of beta chain features in type 1 diabetes. Study summary: The patient and healthy donor groups were comparable for age, gender and cell yields.

A CD45RO/CCR7/CD25/CD127/CD95/CD27 panel sorted naive, central memory, regulatory and stem cell-like memory CD4+ cells. Points from the study as a whole: Fewer junction insertions and more nucleotide deletions appeared in type 1 diabetes patients.

The table lists this clone with many counts. What it binds is not known. The sequenced template was cDNA made from the entire isolated RNA. For naive, central memory and regulatory T cell samples, reads averaged roughly 3.7 million. Assay used: immunoSEQ multiplex PCR; TCRdb lists only in-frame clones, some missing. The data hold about 270,000 clones, with 13% to 15% observed a single time. This CDR3 contains 11 residues. V lost 7 bases and J lost 3, with 6 bases in between. The TCR originated in a woman between 40 and 50 years old in good health. This chain joins TRBV23-1 and TRBJ2-5; D remains ambiguous. Being an ORF, TRBV23-1 has a function that is uncertain. Sequenced: naive CD4+ T cells from blood. Here the CDR3 DNA reads TGCGCCAGCACGAGCGAAGAGACCCAGTACTTC. Protein sequence: CASTSEETQYF.